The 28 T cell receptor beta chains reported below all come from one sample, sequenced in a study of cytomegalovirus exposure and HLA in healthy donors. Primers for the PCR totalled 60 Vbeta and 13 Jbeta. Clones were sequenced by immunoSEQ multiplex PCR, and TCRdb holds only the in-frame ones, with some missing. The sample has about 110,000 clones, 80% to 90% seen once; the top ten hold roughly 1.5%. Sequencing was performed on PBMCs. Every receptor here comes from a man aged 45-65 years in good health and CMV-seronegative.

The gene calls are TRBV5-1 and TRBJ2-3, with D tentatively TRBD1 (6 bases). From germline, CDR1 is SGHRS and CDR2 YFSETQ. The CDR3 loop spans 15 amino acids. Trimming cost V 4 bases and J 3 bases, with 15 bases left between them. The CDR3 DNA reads TGCGCCAGCAGCCTTGACAGGAGCTTAACAGATACGCAGTATTTT. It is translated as CASSLDRSLTDTQYF.

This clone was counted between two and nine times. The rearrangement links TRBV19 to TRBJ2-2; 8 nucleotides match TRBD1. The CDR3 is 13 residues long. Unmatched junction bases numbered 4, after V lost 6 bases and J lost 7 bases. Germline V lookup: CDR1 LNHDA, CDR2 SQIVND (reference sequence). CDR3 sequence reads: CASRLQGVGELFF. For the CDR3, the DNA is TGTGCCAGTAGACTACAGGGGGTCGGGGAGCTGTTTTTT.

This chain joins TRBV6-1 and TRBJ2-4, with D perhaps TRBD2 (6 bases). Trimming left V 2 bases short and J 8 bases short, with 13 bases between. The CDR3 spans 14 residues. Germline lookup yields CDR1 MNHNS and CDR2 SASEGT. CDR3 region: CASSERRGADIQYF. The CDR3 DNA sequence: TGTGCCAGCAGTGAAAGGAGGGGCGCGGACATTCAGTACTTC.

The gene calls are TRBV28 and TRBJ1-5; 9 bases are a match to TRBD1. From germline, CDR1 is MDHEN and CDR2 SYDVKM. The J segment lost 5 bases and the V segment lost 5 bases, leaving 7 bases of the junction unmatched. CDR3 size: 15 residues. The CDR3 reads CASSTLGQGYQPQHF. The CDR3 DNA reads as TGTGCCAGCAGTACTCTGGGACAGGGATATCAGCCCCAGCATTTT.

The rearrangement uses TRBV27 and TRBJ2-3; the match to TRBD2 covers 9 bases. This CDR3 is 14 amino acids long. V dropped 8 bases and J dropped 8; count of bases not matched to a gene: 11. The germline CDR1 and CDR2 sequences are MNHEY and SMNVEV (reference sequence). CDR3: CASCGLAGGLTQYF. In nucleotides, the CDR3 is TGTGCCAGCTGCGGACTCGCGGGGGGGCTTACGCAGTATTTT.

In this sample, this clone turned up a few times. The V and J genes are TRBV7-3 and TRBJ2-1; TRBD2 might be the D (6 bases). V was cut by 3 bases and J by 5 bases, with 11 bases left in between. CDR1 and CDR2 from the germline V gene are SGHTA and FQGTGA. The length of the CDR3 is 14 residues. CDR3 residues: CASSFAGRNNEQFF. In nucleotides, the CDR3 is TGTGCCAGCAGCTTTGCGGGGCGAAACAATGAGCAGTTCTTC.

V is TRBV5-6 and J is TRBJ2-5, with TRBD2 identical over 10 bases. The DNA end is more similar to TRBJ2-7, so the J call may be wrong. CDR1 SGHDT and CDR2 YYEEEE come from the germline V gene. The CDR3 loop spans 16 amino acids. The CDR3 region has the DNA TGTGCCAGCAGCGTGTGGACTAGCGGCTTCTCCTACGAGCAGTACTTC. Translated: CASSVWTSGFSYEQYF.

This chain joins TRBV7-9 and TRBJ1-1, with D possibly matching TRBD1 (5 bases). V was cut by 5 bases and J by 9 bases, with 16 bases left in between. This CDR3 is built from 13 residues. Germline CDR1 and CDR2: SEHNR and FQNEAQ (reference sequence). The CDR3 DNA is TGTGCCAGCAGCCTAGAAGCACAGGTCAAAGCTTTCTTT. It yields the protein CASSLEAQVKAFF.

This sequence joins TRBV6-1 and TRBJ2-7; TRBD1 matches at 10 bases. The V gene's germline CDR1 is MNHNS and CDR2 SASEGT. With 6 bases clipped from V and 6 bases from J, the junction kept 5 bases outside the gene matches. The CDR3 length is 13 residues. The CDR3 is CASSRDRGGEQYF. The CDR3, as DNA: TGTGCCAGCAGCCGGGACAGGGGAGGCGAGCAGTACTTC.

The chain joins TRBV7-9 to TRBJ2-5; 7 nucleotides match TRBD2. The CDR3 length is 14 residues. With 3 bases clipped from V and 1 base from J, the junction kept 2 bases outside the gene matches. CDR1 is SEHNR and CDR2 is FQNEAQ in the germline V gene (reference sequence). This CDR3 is CASSFLAGQETQYF. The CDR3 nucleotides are TGTGCCAGCAGCTTCTTAGCGGGCCAAGAGACCCAGTACTTC. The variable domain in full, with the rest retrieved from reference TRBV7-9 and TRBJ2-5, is DTGVSQNPRHKITKRGQNVTFRCDPISEHNRLYWYRQTLGQGPEFLTYFQNEAQLEKSRLLSDRFSAERPKGSFSTLEIQRTEQGDSAMYLCASSFLAGQETQYFGPGTRLLVL.

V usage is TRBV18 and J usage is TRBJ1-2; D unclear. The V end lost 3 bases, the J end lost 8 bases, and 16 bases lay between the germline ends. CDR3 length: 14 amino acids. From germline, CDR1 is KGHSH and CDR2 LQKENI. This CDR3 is CASSPRIDVEGYTF. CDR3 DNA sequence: TGTGCCAGCTCACCGAGGATCGACGTAGAAGGCTACACCTTC.

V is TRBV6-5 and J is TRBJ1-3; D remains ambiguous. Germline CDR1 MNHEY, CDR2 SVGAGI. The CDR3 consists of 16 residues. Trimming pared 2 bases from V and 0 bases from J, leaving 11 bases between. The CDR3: CASSYGTQVSGNTIYF. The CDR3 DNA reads TGTGCCAGCAGTTACGGAACCCAGGTCTCTGGAAACACCATATATTTT.

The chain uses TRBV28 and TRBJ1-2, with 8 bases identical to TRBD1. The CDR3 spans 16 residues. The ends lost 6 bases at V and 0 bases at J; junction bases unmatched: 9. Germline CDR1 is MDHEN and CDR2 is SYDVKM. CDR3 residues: CASRRSLDRANYGYTF. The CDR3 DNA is TGTGCCAGCAGAAGGTCCTTGGACAGGGCTAACTATGGCTACACCTTC.

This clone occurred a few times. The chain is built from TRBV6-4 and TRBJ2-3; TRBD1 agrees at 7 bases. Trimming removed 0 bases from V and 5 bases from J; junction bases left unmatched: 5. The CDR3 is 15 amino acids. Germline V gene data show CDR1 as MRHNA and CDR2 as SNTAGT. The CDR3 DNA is TGTGCCAGCAGTGACTCCGCGACAGGGCAAGATACGCAGTATTTT. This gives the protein CASSDSATGQDTQYF.

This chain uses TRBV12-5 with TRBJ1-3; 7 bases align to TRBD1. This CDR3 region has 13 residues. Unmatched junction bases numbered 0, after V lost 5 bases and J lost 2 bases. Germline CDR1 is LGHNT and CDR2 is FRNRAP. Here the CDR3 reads CASGTGAGNTIYF. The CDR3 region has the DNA TGTGCTAGTGGTACAGGGGCTGGAAACACCATATATTTT.

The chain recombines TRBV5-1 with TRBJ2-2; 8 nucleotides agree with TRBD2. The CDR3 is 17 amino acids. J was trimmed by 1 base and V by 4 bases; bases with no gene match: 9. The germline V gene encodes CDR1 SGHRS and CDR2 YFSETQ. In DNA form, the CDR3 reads TGCGCCAGCAGCCCGAGACTAGCGCCAATGAACACCGGGGAGCTGTTTTTT. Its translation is CASSPRLAPMNTGELFF.

The CDR3 sequence is CASSRGPAGGTDTQYF. For the CDR3, the DNA is TGCGCCAGCAGCAGGGGGCCAGCGGGGGGCACAGATACGCAGTATTTT. The gene calls are TRBV5-1 and TRBJ2-3; perhaps TRBD2 as D (8 bases). Trimming pared 4 bases from V and 1 base from J, leaving 16 bases between. There are 16 residues in the CDR3. Per germline, CDR1 SGHRS and CDR2 YFSETQ.

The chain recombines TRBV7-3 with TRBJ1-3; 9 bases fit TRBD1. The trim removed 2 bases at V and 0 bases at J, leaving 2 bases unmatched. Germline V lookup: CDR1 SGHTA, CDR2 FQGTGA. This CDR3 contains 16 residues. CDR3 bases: TGTGCCAGCAGCTTAGCGGGACAGGGCTCTGGAAACACCATATATTTT. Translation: CASSLAGQGSGNTIYF.

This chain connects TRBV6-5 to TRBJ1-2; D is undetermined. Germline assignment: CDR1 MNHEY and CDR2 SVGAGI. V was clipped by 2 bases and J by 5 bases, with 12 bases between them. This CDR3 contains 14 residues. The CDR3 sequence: CASSYPGNSYGYTF. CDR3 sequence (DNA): TGTGCCAGCAGTTACCCCGGGAACTCATATGGCTACACCTTC.

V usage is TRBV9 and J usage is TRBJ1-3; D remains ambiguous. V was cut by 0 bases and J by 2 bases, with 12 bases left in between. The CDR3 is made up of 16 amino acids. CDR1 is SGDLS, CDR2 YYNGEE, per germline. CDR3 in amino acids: CASSVARGVTGNTIYF. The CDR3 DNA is TGTGCCAGCAGCGTAGCGCGCGGGGTCACTGGAAACACCATATATTTT.

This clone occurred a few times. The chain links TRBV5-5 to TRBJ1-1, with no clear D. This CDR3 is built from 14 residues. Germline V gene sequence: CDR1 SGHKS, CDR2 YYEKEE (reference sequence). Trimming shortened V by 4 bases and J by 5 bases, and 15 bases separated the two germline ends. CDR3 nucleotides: TGTGCCAGCAGCACACTCTCGGGAGAGACTGAAGCTTTCTTT. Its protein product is CASSTLSGETEAFF.

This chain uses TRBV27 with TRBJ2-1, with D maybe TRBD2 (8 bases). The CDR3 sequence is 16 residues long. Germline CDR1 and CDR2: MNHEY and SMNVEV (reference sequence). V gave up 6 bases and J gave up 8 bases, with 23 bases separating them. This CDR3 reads CASSGPRDSGSHEQFF. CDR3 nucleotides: TGTGCCAGCAGCGGCCCGCGGGACAGCGGGAGTCATGAGCAGTTCTTC.

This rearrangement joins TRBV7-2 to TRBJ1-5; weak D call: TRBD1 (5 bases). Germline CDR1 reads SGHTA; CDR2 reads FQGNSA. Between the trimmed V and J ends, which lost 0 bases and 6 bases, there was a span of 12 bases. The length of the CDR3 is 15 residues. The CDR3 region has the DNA TGTGCCAGCAGCTTAGCAAGGGGCGGGGGTCAGCCCCAGCATTTT. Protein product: CASSLARGGGQPQHF.

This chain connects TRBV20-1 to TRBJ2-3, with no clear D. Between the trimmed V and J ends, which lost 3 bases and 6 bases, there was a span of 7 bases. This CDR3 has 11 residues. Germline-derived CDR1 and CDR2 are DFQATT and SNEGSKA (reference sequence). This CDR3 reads CSASPMDTQYF. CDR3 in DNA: TGCAGTGCTAGCCCAATGGATACGCAGTATTTT.

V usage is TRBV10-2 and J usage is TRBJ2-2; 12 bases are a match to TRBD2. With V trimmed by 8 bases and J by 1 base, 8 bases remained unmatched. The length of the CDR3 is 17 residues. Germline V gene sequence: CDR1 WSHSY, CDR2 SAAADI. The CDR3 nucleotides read TGCGCCAGCGCGCGACTAGCGGGGGCCCAGAACACCGGGGAGCTGTTTTTT. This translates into CASARLAGAQNTGELFF.

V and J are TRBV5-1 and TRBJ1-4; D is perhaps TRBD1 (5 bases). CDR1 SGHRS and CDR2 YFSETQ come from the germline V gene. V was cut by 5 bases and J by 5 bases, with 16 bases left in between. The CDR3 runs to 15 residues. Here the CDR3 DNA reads TGCGCCAGCAGACTAAGTCGGAGGGACAATGAAAAACTGTTTTTT. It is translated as CASRLSRRDNEKLFF. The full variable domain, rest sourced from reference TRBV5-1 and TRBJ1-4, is KAGVTQTPRYLIKTRGQQVTLSCSPISGHRSVSWYQQTPGQGLQFLFEYFSETQRNKGNFPGRFSGRQFSNSRSEMNVSTLELGDSALYLCASRLSRRDNEKLFFGSGTQLSVL.

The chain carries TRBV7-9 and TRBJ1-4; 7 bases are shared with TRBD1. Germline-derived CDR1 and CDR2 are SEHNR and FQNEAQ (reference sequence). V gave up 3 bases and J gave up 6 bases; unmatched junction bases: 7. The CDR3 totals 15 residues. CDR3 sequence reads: CASSFSRGTDEKLFF. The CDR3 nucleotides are TGTGCCAGCAGCTTCTCCCGCGGGACAGATGAAAAACTGTTTTTT.

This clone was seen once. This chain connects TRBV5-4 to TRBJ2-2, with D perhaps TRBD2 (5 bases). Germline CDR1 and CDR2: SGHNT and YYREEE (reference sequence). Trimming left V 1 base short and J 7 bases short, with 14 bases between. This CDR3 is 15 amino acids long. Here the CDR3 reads CASSLPSAGIGELFF. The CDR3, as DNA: TGTGCCAGCAGCTTGCCTTCCGCGGGTATCGGGGAGCTGTTTTTT.